This T cell receptor beta chain is from a study of regulatory T cells in long-lasting Graves disease. Study outcomes and limitations: Repertoires from persistent disease leaned toward TRBV28, TRBJ1-2 and TRBJ2-5.

Arm-PCR of CDR3 regions with iRepertoire HTBI primers generated TCR beta libraries. TCRdb called the multiplex PCR reads again in MiXCR, with one record for every CDR3 protein. The sample has approximately 470,000 distinct CDR3 sequences, around 16% seen once. This clonotype was observed a handful of times. The antigen is unknown. Sample time point: newly diagnosed GD, antithyroid drugs for less than 3 months. With RNA extracted from PBMCs as input, the TCR library was made. The CDR3 has 16 residues. Germline CDR1 SEHNR, CDR2 FQNEAQ (reference sequence). J lost 0 bases, V lost 7 bases, and 9 bases had no gene match. The same data also went into a second study, on T cells in Graves' hyperthyroidism and ophthalmopathy.

The V call is TRBV7-9, the J call TRBJ1-1; TRBD1 agrees at 9 bases. The sequenced sample was peripheral blood mononuclear cells (PBMCs), obtained at new diagnosis, from a patient treated with antithyroid drugs. This receptor was obtained from a man aged 40-50 years with Graves disease. The CDR3 reads CASNPDRGMMNTEAFF. CDR3 nucleotide sequence: TGTGCCAGCAACCCGGACAGGGGTATGATGAACACTGAAGCTTTCTTT. Looking up the rest from reference TRBV7-9 and TRBJ1-1 gives the full variable domain: DTGVSQNPRHKITKRGQNVTFRCDPISEHNRLYWYRQTLGQGPEFLTYFQNEAQLEKSRLLSDRFSAERPKGSFSTLEIQRTEQGDSAMYLCASNPDRGMMNTEAFFGQGTRLTVV.